These 20 T cell receptor beta chains share one sample of origin, sequenced in a study of blood T cell repertoires in COVID-19. Sequencing used immunoSEQ multiplex PCR; TCRdb keeps in-frame clones, though not all of them. The profile shows around 100,000 clones, roughly 82% of them singletons. What was sequenced was peripheral blood. These receptors were obtained from a woman between 40 and 55 years old with acute or convalescent COVID-19.

Written as DNA, the CDR3 is TGTGCCAGCTCACCTGACTGGACAGGCCAAGAGACCCAGTACTTC. It encodes CASSPDWTGQETQYF. The genes are TRBV18 and TRBJ2-5; TRBD1 aligns across 7 bases. With V trimmed by 3 bases and J by 1 base, 5 bases remained unmatched. This CDR3 has 15 amino acids. Germline loops: CDR1 KGHSH, CDR2 LQKENI. Combining the CDR3 with reference TRBV18 and TRBJ2-5 gives the whole variable domain NAGVMQNPRHLVRRRGQEARLRCSPMKGHSHVYWYRQLPEEGLKFMVYLQKENIIDESGMPKERFSAEFPKEGPSILRIQQVVRGDSAAYFCASSPDWTGQETQYFGPGTRLLVL.

The chain is built from TRBV30 and TRBJ1-2, with TRBD1 matching over 8 bases. V shed 1 base and J 4 bases; nucleotides not matched to a gene: 8. This CDR3 is built from 15 residues. CDR1 is GTSNPN and CDR2 is SVGIG in the germline V gene (reference sequence). The CDR3 sequence is CAWSAGQGSTYGYTF. For the CDR3, the DNA is TGTGCCTGGAGTGCCGGACAGGGATCAACCTATGGCTACACCTTC.

The rearrangement joins TRBV19 to TRBJ1-6; 10 nucleotides line up with TRBD1. Germline values: CDR1 LNHDA, CDR2 SQIVND (reference sequence). The CDR3 totals 16 residues. The junction had 10 bases not matched to a gene; V was cut back by 5 bases and J by 9 bases. CDR3 amino acids: CASSRPGTGAVSPLHF. The CDR3 DNA reads as TGTGCCAGTAGTCGTCCCGGGACAGGGGCGGTTTCACCCCTCCACTTT.

The chain couples TRBV4-3 to TRBJ1-5; the D is unclear. Trimming took 0 bases from V and 0 from J, leaving 6 bases between them. The germline gives CDR1 LGHNA, CDR2 YSLEER. The length of the CDR3 is 15 residues. CDR3: CASSQDSFSNQPQHF. Written as DNA, the CDR3 is TGCGCCAGCAGCCAAGATTCCTTTAGCAATCAGCCCCAGCATTTT.

This chain joins TRBV29-1 and TRBJ2-1; D is perhaps TRBD1 (5 bases). This CDR3 spans 12 amino acids. V lost 7 bases and J 7 bases, leaving 14 bases between the germline ends. Per the germline V gene, CDR1 is SQVTM and CDR2 is ANQGSEA. CDR3 sequence reads: CSGIGRGNEQFF. The DNA of the CDR3 is TGCAGCGGCATAGGAAGGGGTAATGAGCAGTTCTTC.

This chain's CDR3 is CASLRRGPRDTQYF. The CDR3 region has the DNA TGTGCCAGCCTTAGGAGGGGCCCGCGCGATACGCAGTATTTT. The chain combines TRBV6-5 with TRBJ2-3; perhaps TRBD2 as D (6 bases). Germline CDR1 is MNHEY and CDR2 is SVGAGI. The CDR3 loop spans 14 amino acids. V was shortened by 8 bases and J by 6 bases, with 18 bases between the two germline ends.

V gene TRBV9 combines with J gene TRBJ2-2; 7 bases match TRBD1. The germline V gene encodes CDR1 SGDLS and CDR2 YYNGEE. V lost 8 bases, J lost 4 bases, and 8 bases stayed unmatched. The CDR3 sequence is 14 residues long. The CDR3 bases are TGTGCCAGTAGGGGGCAGCAACTCACCGGGGAGCTGTTTTTT. It codes for CASRGQQLTGELFF.

The chain recombines TRBV5-1 with TRBJ2-2, with D maybe TRBD2 (5 bases). With 3 bases removed from V and 8 bases from J, the gap between germline ends came to 14 bases. The V gene's germline CDR1 is SGHRS and CDR2 YFSETQ. This CDR3 has 14 residues. The CDR3 sequence is CASSSSGERGELFF. The CDR3 DNA reads as TGCGCCAGCAGCTCATCCGGGGAAAGGGGGGAGCTGTTTTTT.

The chain joins TRBV5-8 to TRBJ2-4, with a weak D call TRBD1 (5 bases). V was trimmed by 4 bases and J by 3 bases, leaving 14 bases between them. This CDR3 region has 15 residues. Germline CDR1 is SGHTS and CDR2 is YDEGEE. The CDR3 spells CASSTRDMGKNIQYF. The CDR3 DNA is TGTGCCAGCAGCACCAGGGATATGGGCAAAAACATTCAGTACTTC.

The chain is built from TRBV7-3 and TRBJ2-3, with TRBD2 matching over 8 bases. The CDR3 is 17 amino acids. Per the germline V gene, CDR1 is SGHTA and CDR2 is FQGTGA. With 4 bases clipped from V and 5 bases from J, the junction kept 14 bases outside the gene matches. The CDR3 sequence: CASSSRGRGASGDTQYF. CDR3 nucleotide sequence: TGTGCCAGCAGCTCCCGTGGGCGGGGGGCTTCGGGAGATACGCAGTATTTT.

The CDR3 DNA reads as TGTGCCAGCTCCCCTACCCCCGGCGGAGACTCTGGAAACACCATATATTTT. It codes for CASSPTPGGDSGNTIYF. The chain uses TRBV18 and TRBJ1-3; D not resolved. Germline CDR1 and CDR2: KGHSH and LQKENI. This CDR3 is 17 amino acids long. The V end lost 6 bases, the J end lost 0 bases, and 18 bases lay between the germline ends.

V is TRBV12-5 and J is TRBJ2-1; possible D gene TRBD2, 6 bases. Germline V gene sequence: CDR1 LGHNT, CDR2 FRNRAP. The CDR3 runs to 15 residues. V lost 6 bases to trimming and J lost 6 bases, with 18 bases between them. CDR3 amino acids: CASGHAGTVPNEQFF. CDR3 coding DNA: TGTGCTAGTGGCCACGCCGGGACTGTACCCAATGAGCAGTTCTTC.

The chain links TRBV5-1 to TRBJ1-3; tentative D call: TRBD1 (5 bases). Germline CDR1 SGHRS, CDR2 YFSETQ. The CDR3 is 16 residues long. Trimming left V 2 bases short and J 1 base short, with 13 bases between. As DNA, the CDR3 is TGCGCCAGCAGCTTCAGTATCGGGGGTTCTGGAAACACCATATATTTT. Encoded protein: CASSFSIGGSGNTIYF.

This chain uses TRBV5-4 with TRBJ1-3; D is uncertain. Germline lookup yields CDR1 SGHNT and CDR2 YYREEE (reference sequence). The length of the CDR3 is 14 residues. Trimming shortened V by 5 bases and J by 4 bases, and 13 bases separated the two germline ends. Here the CDR3 reads CASSRTGIGNTIYF. CDR3 DNA: TGTGCCAGCAGTCGGACGGGGATCGGAAACACCATATATTTT.

The genes are TRBV27 and TRBJ2-5; the match to TRBD1 covers 7 bases. Per the germline V gene, CDR1 is MNHEY and CDR2 is SMNVEV (reference sequence). The CDR3 runs 14 residues. The V gene end was trimmed by 2 bases and the J gene end by 9 bases; junction bases not matched to a gene: 9. In DNA, the CDR3 is TGTGCCAGCAGTTTACAGGGGGTCCCAAGGGCCCAGTACTTC. This translates into CASSLQGVPRAQYF.

The chain employs TRBV2 and TRBJ1-1, with 8 positions matching TRBD1. The V segment lost 8 bases and the J segment 5 bases; nucleotides outside the gene matches: 7. Per germline, CDR1 SNHLY and CDR2 FYNNEI. The CDR3 spans 13 residues. The CDR3 DNA follows: TGTGCCAGCGGCGGACAGGGTGGGACTGAAGCTTTCTTT. Translated: CASGGQGGTEAFF.

This chain links TRBV19 with TRBJ2-1; TRBD1 is a possible D gene (6 bases). This CDR3 region has 16 residues. V lost 8 bases and J lost 7, with 24 bases in between. The germline CDR1 and CDR2 sequences are LNHDA and SQIVND (reference sequence). CDR3 sequence reads: CASRGHNRVGGNEQFF. As DNA, the CDR3 is TGTGCCAGTCGGGGCCATAACAGGGTTGGAGGAAATGAGCAGTTCTTC. The whole variable domain, filled in from reference TRBV19 and TRBJ2-1, reads DGGITQSPKYLFRKEGQNVTLSCEQNLNHDAMYWYRQDPGQGLRLIYYSQIVNDFQKGDIAEGYSVSREKKESFPLTVTSAQKNPTAFYLCASRGHNRVGGNEQFFGPGTRLTVL.

V is TRBV5-4 and J is TRBJ1-1, with 7 bases identical to TRBD1. Germline V lookup: CDR1 SGHNT, CDR2 YYREEE (reference sequence). The CDR3 length is 13 residues. Trimming cost V 2 bases and J 4 bases; bases outside gene matches: 2. CDR3 sequence (DNA): TGTGCCAGCAGCTTCCCAGGGGGCACTGAAGCTTTCTTT. This encodes CASSFPGGTEAFF.

V gene TRBV3-1 (or the pseudogene TRBV3-2) combines with J gene TRBJ1-2, with D perhaps matching TRBD1 (5 bases). Germline V gene sequence: CDR1 LGHDT, CDR2 YNNKEL (reference sequence). Trimming pared 4 bases from V and 4 bases from J, leaving 16 bases between. The CDR3 totals 15 residues. CDR3 loop: CASSPSGLPGYGYTF. Written as DNA, the CDR3 is TGTGCCAGCAGCCCCTCAGGGCTCCCAGGCTATGGCTACACCTTC.

The chain has TRBV5-1 and TRBJ2-2, with 7 bases fitting TRBD2. CDR3 length: 14 amino acids. In germline, CDR1 is SGHRS, CDR2 YFSETQ. The V and J ends lost 3 bases and 5 bases, in that order; junction bases with no gene match: 4. The CDR3 reads CASSYEGGTGELFF. In DNA, the CDR3 is TGCGCCAGCAGCTATGAGGGAGGGACCGGGGAGCTGTTTTTT.